The rows below give T cell receptor beta chains drawn from one sample of a study of regulatory T cells in long-lasting Graves disease. TCRdb ran MiXCR on the multiplex PCR reads and lists one entry per CDR3 protein. The sample includes around 250,000 distinct CDR3 sequences, 15% to 20% of them seen just once. Here the sequenced sample was peripheral blood mononuclear cells (PBMCs), taken at new diagnosis, from a patient treated with antithyroid drugs. The source is a female donor with Graves disease. The CDR3 runs from the conserved cysteine through the conserved F or W.

J gene | V gene | CDR3 protein
TRBJ2-7 | TRBV20-1 | CSASVSSYEQYF
TRBJ1-1 | TRBV28 | CASSSYRGRGVNTEAFF
TRBJ2-2 | TRBV27 | CASTMTGGGGELFF
TRBJ2-3 | TRBV11-3 | CASSLGTEGTQYF
TRBJ2-1 | TRBV19 | CASSIRGADYNEQFF
TRBJ2-7 | TRBV7-2 | CASSLRDRIYEQYF
TRBJ1-4 | TRBV12-3/TRBV12-4 | CASTTQGNNEKLFF
TRBJ2-1 | TRBV29-1 | CSVEGGGDNEQFF
TRBJ2-3 | TRBV18 | CASSPLSGKDTQYF
TRBJ2-7 | TRBV28 | CASIRPSGYEQYF
TRBJ1-2 | TRBV11-2 | CASSFGQSYGYTF
TRBJ2-1 | TRBV11-3 | CAGTSGTSGSNEQFF
TRBJ1-1 | TRBV7-2 | CASSLGWGGAEAFF
TRBJ1-1 | TRBV15 | CATSRDTDNTEAFF
TRBJ1-6 | TRBV19 | CASSSDWNSPLHF
TRBJ2-1 | TRBV7-2 | CASSLGLVRNEQFF
TRBJ2-7 | TRBV11-2 | CASSSIRQSRGINYEQYF
TRBJ1-2 | TRBV9 | CASSVAAQALYGYTF
TRBJ1-1 | TRBV30 | CAWSRASPPEAFF
TRBJ2-5 | TRBV5-4 | CASSLGDRRQETQYF
TRBJ1-6 | TRBV27 | CASTRGRGYNSPLHF
TRBJ2-2 | TRBV6-2/TRBV6-3 | CASSHETDGNTGELFF
TRBJ1-3 | TRBV3-1 | CARADRDSSGNTIYF
TRBJ2-1 | TRBV19 | CASSMVAPYREQFF
TRBJ1-4 | TRBV28 | CASSLPGRNEKLFF
TRBJ2-7 | TRBV9 | CASSVEGTSGRADEQYF
TRBJ1-2 | TRBV27 | CACSLFSEANYGYTF
TRBJ1-2 | TRBV6-1 | CASSRTENNYGYTF
TRBJ1-2 | TRBV30 | CAWTLQSAHGYTF
TRBJ1-6 | TRBV10-3 | CAISRGGNSPLHF
TRBJ2-7 | TRBV2 | CASGPSGTYNEQYF
TRBJ2-1 | TRBV29-1 | CSGRGSESNEQFF
TRBJ2-7 | TRBV4-3 | CASSRFLLGQLTQYEQYF
TRBJ1-5 | TRBV20-1 | CSARDRGWQPQHF
TRBJ2-5 | TRBV10-3 | CAISEGQTSRETQYF
TRBJ2-7 | TRBV12-3/TRBV12-4 | CASSPSDLRPYEQYF
TRBJ1-2 | TRBV30 | CAWSYSTGHYGYTF
TRBJ1-5 | TRBV19 | CASSIGGGAWNQPQHF
TRBJ2-1 | TRBV28 | CASSPSGTFSYNEQFF
TRBJ1-5 | TRBV12-3/TRBV12-4 | CASSFTGGYSNQPQHF
TRBJ2-7 | TRBV12-3/TRBV12-4 | CASSGDIRSEQYF
TRBJ1-5 | TRBV15 | CATSREFPGVDQPQHF